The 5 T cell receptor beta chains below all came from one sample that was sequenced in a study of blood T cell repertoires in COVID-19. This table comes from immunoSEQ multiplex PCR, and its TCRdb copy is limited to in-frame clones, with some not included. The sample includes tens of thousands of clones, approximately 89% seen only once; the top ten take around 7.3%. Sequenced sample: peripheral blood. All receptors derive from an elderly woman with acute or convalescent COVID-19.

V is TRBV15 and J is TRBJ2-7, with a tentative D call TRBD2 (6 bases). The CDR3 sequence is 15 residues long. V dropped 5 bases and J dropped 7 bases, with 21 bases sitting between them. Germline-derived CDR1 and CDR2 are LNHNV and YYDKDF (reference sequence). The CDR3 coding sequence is TGTGCCACCAGCTCCAGTTGGCGGGGACTGGGTGAGCAGTACTTC. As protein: CATSSSWRGLGEQYF.

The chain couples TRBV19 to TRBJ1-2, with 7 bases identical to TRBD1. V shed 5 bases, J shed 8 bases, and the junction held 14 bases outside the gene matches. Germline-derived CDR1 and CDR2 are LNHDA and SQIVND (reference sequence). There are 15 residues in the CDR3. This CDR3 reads CASSSETGWNGGYTF. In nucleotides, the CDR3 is TGTGCCAGTAGTTCAGAGACAGGGTGGAATGGGGGCTACACCTTC.

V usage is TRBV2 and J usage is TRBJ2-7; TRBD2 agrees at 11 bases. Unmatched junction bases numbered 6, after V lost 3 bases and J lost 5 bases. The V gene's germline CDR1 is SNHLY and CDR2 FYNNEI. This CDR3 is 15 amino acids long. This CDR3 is CASSDGLAGLDEQYF. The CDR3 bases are TGTGCCAGCAGTGATGGACTAGCGGGTTTGGACGAGCAGTACTTC.

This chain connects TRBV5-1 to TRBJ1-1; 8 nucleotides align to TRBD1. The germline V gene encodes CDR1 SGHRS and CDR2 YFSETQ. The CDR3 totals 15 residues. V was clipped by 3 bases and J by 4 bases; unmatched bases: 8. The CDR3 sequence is CASSSGQGGGTEAFF. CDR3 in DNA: TGCGCCAGCAGCTCCGGACAGGGAGGGGGCACTGAAGCTTTCTTT.

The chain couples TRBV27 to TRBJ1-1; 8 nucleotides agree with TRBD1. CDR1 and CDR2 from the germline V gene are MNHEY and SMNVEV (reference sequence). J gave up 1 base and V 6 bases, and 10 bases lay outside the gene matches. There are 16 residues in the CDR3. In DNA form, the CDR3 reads TGTGCCAGCAGCTCGTTCCCCACAGGGGGGAACACTGAAGCTTTCTTT. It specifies CASSSFPTGGNTEAFF.